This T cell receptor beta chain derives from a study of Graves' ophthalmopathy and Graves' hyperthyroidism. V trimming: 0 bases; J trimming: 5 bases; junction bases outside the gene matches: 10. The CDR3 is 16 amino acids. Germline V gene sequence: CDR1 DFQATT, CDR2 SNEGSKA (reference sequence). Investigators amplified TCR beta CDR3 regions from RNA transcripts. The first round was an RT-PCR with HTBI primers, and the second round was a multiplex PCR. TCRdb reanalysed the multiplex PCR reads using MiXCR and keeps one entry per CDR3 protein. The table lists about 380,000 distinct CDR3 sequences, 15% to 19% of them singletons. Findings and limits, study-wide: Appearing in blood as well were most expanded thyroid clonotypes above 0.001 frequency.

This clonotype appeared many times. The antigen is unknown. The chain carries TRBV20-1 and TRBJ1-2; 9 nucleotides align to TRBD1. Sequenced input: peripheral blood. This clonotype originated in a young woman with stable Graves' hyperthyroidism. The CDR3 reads CSARDRKSGQGYGYTF. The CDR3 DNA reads TGCAGTGCTAGAGATCGGAAGTCGGGACAGGGATATGGCTACACCTTC.